The rows below give T cell receptor beta chains drawn from one sample of a study of early T cells in non-severe SARS-CoV-2 infection. TCRdb itself ran the 5' RACE reads through MiXCR, one entry per CDR3 protein. The sample records tens of thousands of distinct CDR3 sequences, 9.5% to 15% being singletons. Sequencing used whole blood. The receptor set was obtained from an adult who was a healthcare worker with PCR-confirmed SARS-CoV-2 infection or an uninfected control (not recorded which). Each CDR3 is given with its conserved first and last residue.

v_gene,j_gene,CDR3aa
TRBV29-1,TRBJ2-3,CSVPPQGVTDTQYF
TRBV5-4,TRBJ2-1,CASSPRTSGDYNEQFF
TRBV5-4,TRBJ2-1,CASSLGAGGYNEQFF
TRBV5-4,TRBJ2-1,CASSTGTSGRGYNEQFF
TRBV7-2,TRBJ2-5,CASTLALAQMVETQYF
TRBV20-1,TRBJ2-1,CSARSGSDYNEQFF
TRBV19,TRBJ2-3,CASSIGGLDTQYF
TRBV20-1,TRBJ1-2,CSASPATGGYTF
TRBV29-1,TRBJ2-7,CSGVSVSYEQYF
TRBV29-1,TRBJ2-7,CSVAAAGGGGDEQYF
TRBV3-1,TRBJ1-1,CASSHTGTANTEAFF
TRBV20-1,TRBJ1-2,CSAWTELNYGYTF
TRBV7-9,TRBJ2-7,CASSPQYVEGAYEQYF
TRBV2,TRBJ1-2,CASKVDGYGYTF
TRBV19,TRBJ2-7,CASSIAPRQGKMYEQYF
TRBV6-6,TRBJ2-7,CASRLDYEQYF
TRBV11-2,TRBJ2-3,CASSPPSGSKLGTQYF
TRBV7-2,TRBJ2-1,CASSLVATRSQEQFF
TRBV4-2,TRBJ2-1,CASSQGGEQFF
TRBV7-3,TRBJ2-3,CASSQQGAGGSDTQYF
TRBV5-1,TRBJ2-3,CASSLDAVSGMGDTQYF
TRBV2,TRBJ1-5,CASSEGVRQPQHF
TRBV30,TRBJ2-5,CAWSMAGAKTQYF
TRBV30,TRBJ1-3,CAWSRQGVENTIYF
TRBV7-9,TRBJ1-4,CASSSGTATNEKLFF
TRBV2,TRBJ2-7,CASKYGRDSYEQYF
TRBV7-9,TRBJ2-1,CASSLDGGRPNEQFF
TRBV20-1,TRBJ1-1,CSARDFRNTEAFF
TRBV24-1,TRBJ2-2,CATSDRDTKNTGELFF
TRBV7-9,TRBJ2-3,CASSPLAGGPSDTQYF